The rows below give T cell receptor beta chains drawn from one sample of a study of T cell changes during pregnancy in multiple sclerosis. Libraries were prepared by immunoSEQ multiplex PCR; TCRdb keeps only in-frame clonotypes and omits some of them. This table has roughly 77,000 clones, roughly 90% appearing once. The sequencing here drew on peripheral blood, taken in the second trimester of pregnancy. Receptors were obtained from a female donor with multiple sclerosis, enrolled in a pregnancy study. Each CDR3 is given without its conserved first and last residue. D genes are given only for firm matches.

V,J,D,CDR3
TRBV10-3,TRBJ2-2,-,ATQDTTNTGELF
TRBV6-4,TRBJ2-2,TRBD2,ASSDSSSGNTGELF
TRBV6-1,TRBJ1-1,TRBD1,ASRGQGFTEAF
TRBV6-1,TRBJ2-1,TRBD1,ASMNTGGNEQF
TRBV11-3,TRBJ2-3,TRBD2,ASSLGTSGPSDTQY
TRBV2,TRBJ2-1,TRBD1,ASSERDRPYNEQF
TRBV30,TRBJ1-1,-,AWSVQWVDVTEAF
TRBV13,TRBJ1-3,TRBD1,ASSQDRNGNTIY
TRBV4-2,TRBJ1-2,-,ASSQDSANYGYT
TRBV6-1,TRBJ1-2,-,ASSEAGSWGRWT
TRBV7-6,TRBJ2-6,TRBD1,ASSSTGSVGANVLT
TRBV5-1,TRBJ2-7,-,ASSLGRGRVDAWH
TRBV19,TRBJ2-7,TRBD2,ASSMRGGSDEQY
TRBV7-6,TRBJ2-5,TRBD2,ASKLNSGGQETQY
TRBV27,TRBJ2-3,TRBD2,ASSFAPPGLAESHPTDTQY
TRBV29-1,TRBJ2-2,-,SVEGPGELF
TRBV29-1,TRBJ1-5,TRBD1,SAGTGDDGPQH
TRBV11-2,TRBJ2-5,-,ASSLGQRKETQY
TRBV4-3,TRBJ2-7,TRBD2,ASSQDGLAGGYEQY
TRBV5-4,TRBJ2-5,TRBD2,ASSFSAGEETQY
TRBV7-9,TRBJ2-1,TRBD2,ASSLVSGGLNEQF
TRBV2,TRBJ2-7,TRBD1,ASSTGTAREQY
TRBV19,TRBJ2-7,-,ASSIQRSYEQY
TRBV28,TRBJ2-7,-,ASSLSEIYEQY
TRBV5-4,TRBJ1-1,TRBD1,ASSPRTGLNTEAF
TRBV27,TRBJ1-5,-,ASKLGGSGQPQH
TRBV10-3,TRBJ1-5,TRBD1,APRTGDVSNQPQH
TRBV5-6,TRBJ2-7,TRBD1,ASSPTGASSYEQY
TRBV10-3,TRBJ1-6,-,AIRGTGSPLH
TRBV13,TRBJ2-3,-,ASSLGDILASDTQY
TRBV11-3,TRBJ2-5,-,AGRRGQAQY
TRBV9,TRBJ1-2,TRBD1,ASSGFGQGAGANYGYT
TRBV7-9,TRBJ1-2,TRBD1,ASSLGTGVNYGYT
TRBV11-3,TRBJ2-1,TRBD2,ASSSASGRAPEQF
TRBV7-9,TRBJ2-4,-,ASSLAGLAKNIQY
TRBV27,TRBJ2-7,-,ASSFMWASYEQY
TRBV19,TRBJ2-3,TRBD2,ASSHSGGFTDTQY